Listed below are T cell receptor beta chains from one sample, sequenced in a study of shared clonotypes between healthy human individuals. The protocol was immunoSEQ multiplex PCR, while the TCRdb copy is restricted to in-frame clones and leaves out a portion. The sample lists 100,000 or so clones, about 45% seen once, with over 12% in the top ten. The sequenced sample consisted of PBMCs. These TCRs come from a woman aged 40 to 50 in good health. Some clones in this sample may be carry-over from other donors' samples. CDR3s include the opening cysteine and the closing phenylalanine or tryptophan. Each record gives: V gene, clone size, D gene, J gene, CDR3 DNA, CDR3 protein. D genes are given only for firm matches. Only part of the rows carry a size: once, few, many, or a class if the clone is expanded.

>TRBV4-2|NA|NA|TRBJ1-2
TGTGCCAGCAGCCAAGAGTTTCTCGGGTATGGCTACACCTTC
CASSQEFLGYGYTF
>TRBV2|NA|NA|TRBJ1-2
TGTGCCAGCAGCCTAAACAGGGAATCCACTTATGGCTACACCTTC
CASSLNRESTYGYTF
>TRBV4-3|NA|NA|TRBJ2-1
TGCGCCAGCAGCCAAGCCCTAGAGAATGAGCAGTTCTTC
CASSQALENEQFF
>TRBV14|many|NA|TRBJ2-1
TGTGCCAGCAGCCAACTGGTCTACAATGAGCAGTTCTTC
CASSQLVYNEQFF
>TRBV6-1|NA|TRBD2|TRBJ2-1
TGTGCCAGCGGTGAAGGGAGCGGGAGGGCGGAGGATGAGCAGCTCTTC
CASGEGSGRAEDEQLF
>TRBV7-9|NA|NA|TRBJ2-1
TGTGCCAGCAGCTTTTCTAGCAATGAGCAGTTCTTC
CASSFSSNEQFF
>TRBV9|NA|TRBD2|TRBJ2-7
TGTGCCAGCAGCGTCCGGGCGGGAGGGGACTACGAGCAGTACTTC
CASSVRAGGDYEQYF
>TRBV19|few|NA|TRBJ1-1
TGTGCCAGTAGTATCCACAGATCTGAAGCTTTCTTT
CASSIHRSEAFF
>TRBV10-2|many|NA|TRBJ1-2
TGCGCCAGCAGTGGGAGGGGCTCTGGCTATGGCTACACCTTC
CASSGRGSGYGYTF
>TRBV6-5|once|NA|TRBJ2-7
TGTGCCAGCAGGGGAGGGACAGCGAGAACCTACGAGCAGTACTTC
CASRGGTARTYEQYF
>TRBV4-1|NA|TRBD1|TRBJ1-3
TGCGCCAGCAGCCAAACGACAGGGGGCTCGGGAAACACCATATATTTT
CASSQTTGGSGNTIYF
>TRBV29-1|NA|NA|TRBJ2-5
TGCAGCGTTGTGGTGGTAGGAGAGACCCAGTACTTC
CSVVVVGETQYF
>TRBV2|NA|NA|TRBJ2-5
TGTGCCAGCAATCAGGGAACTCAAGAGACCCAGTACTTC
CASNQGTQETQYF
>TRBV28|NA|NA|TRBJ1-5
TGTGCCAGCAGCCCCCGGCTGGACTTGAATCAGCCCCAGCATTTT
CASSPRLDLNQPQHF
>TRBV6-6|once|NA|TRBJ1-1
TGTGCCAGCAGCCAAGAGGTGAACACTGAAGCTTTCTTT
CASSQEVNTEAFF
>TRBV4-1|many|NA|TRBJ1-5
TGCGCCAGCAGCCATTCGGGGGCGGCGAATCAGCCCCAGCATTTT
CASSHSGAANQPQHF
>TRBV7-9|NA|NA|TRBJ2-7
TGTGCCAGCAGCTCAGGTCTGGATCAGTACTTC
CASSSGLDQYF
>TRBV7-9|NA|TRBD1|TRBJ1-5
TGTGCCAGCAGCCGGGGGACAGGTGTTAATCAGCCCCAGCATTTT
CASSRGTGVNQPQHF
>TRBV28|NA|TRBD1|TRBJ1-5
TGTGCCAGCAACTATAGACAGGGGTCCCAGCATTTT
CASNYRQGSQHF
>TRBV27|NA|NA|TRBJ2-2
TGTGCCAGCAGTTTAACGGGCACCGGGGAGCTGTTTTTT
CASSLTGTGELFF
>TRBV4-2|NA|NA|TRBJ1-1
TGTGCCAGCAGCCGGCCGGGGAACACTGAAGCTTTCTTT
CASSRPGNTEAFF
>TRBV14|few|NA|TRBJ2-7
TGTGCCAGCAGCCAATGGGGGGTTGGGGAGCAGTACTTC
CASSQWGVGEQYF
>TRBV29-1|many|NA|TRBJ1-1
TGCAGCGTTGACAGGGCTCTCACTGAAGCTTTCTTT
CSVDRALTEAFF
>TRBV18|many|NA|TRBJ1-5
TGTGCCAGCTCAGGAGGGACGGCTAATAGCAATCAGCCCCAGCATTTT
CASSGGTANSNQPQHF